This passage covers 22 T cell receptor beta chains from one sample sequenced in a study of blood T cell repertoires in COVID-19. Clones were sequenced by immunoSEQ multiplex PCR, and TCRdb holds only the in-frame ones, with some missing. The sample gives about 200,000 clones, more than 85% of which show up once; approximately 25% is in the top ten. The sequenced sample was PBMCs or T cells enriched from blood (not recorded which). These TCRs come from a woman aged 40 to 49 in a cohort exposed to, infected with or recovered from COVID-19 (not recorded which).

The chain joins TRBV5-4 to TRBJ2-7; D gene unclear. From germline, CDR1 is SGHNT and CDR2 YYREEE (reference sequence). The V end was cut by 0 bases, the J end by 1 base, with 17 bases between. The CDR3 totals 17 residues. CDR3 loop: CASSLEFGRSSSYEQYF. The CDR3 DNA reads as TGTGCCAGCAGCTTGGAATTTGGCAGATCCTCATCCTACGAGCAGTACTTC.

J is TRBJ2-7 and V is TRBV30; a weak D match, TRBD2 (5 bases). Germline V gene lookup returns CDR1 GTSNPN and CDR2 SVGIG (reference sequence). Trimming removed 2 bases at V and 5 bases at J, with 13 bases between. The CDR3 covers 13 residues. The DNA of the CDR3 is TGTGCCTGGAGTCCCAGGAGGAACAACGAGCAGTACTTC. Protein: CAWSPRRNNEQYF.

The rearrangement uses TRBV4-2 and TRBJ2-3; tentative D call: TRBD1 (5 bases). V shed 4 bases and J shed 2 bases, with 7 bases lying between them. This CDR3 comprises 13 residues. Germline V gives CDR1 LGHNA, CDR2 YNFKEQ. CDR3 nucleotides: TGTGCCAGCAGCCGCAGGGACACAGATACGCAGTATTTT. Translation: CASSRRDTDTQYF.

This rearrangement joins TRBV23-1 to TRBJ2-3; a weak D match, TRBD2 (5 bases). TRBV23-1 is labeled an ORF, and its function is uncertain. CDR3 length: 20 residues. V lost 2 bases and J lost 0, with 24 bases in between. CDR3 coding DNA: TGCGCCAGCAGTCAAGGTGCAGAGAGGGCCTCAGGTTTTAGCACAGATACGCAGTATTTT. Protein product: CASSQGAERASGFSTDTQYF.

This rearrangement joins TRBV27 to TRBJ1-6; D unclear. Germline loops: CDR1 MNHEY, CDR2 SMNVEV (reference sequence). The CDR3 has 13 amino acids. V lost 0 bases and J lost 9, with 6 bases in between. In nucleotides, the CDR3 is TGTGCCAGCAGTTTATCCGGGTTTTCACCCCTCCACTTT. It codes for CASSLSGFSPLHF.

V usage is TRBV7-6 and J usage is TRBJ1-1, with D tentatively TRBD1 (5 bases). The ends were cut back, 1 base at V and 3 bases at J, with 12 bases in the middle. Germline-derived CDR1 and CDR2 are SGHVS and FNYEAQ. The CDR3 totals 15 residues. The CDR3 nucleotides are TGTGCCAGCAGCTTAGGGGGCAGGGTGGACACTGAAGCTTTCTTT. It yields the protein CASSLGGRVDTEAFF.

The CDR3 DNA is TGTGCCAGCAGTCCCGGGGGGGGCACTGAAGCTTTCTTT. This translates into CASSPGGGTEAFF. The chain uses TRBV6-2 or TRBV6-3 and TRBJ1-1; tentatively, D is TRBD1 (5 bases). Per germline, CDR1 MNHEY and CDR2 SVGEGT. CDR3 length: 13 amino acids. Trimming cost V 5 bases and J 4 bases, with 11 bases left between them.

J is TRBJ2-5 and V is TRBV5-6; maybe TRBD2 (6 bases). V was cut by 1 base and J by 13 bases, with 17 bases left in between. Germline loops: CDR1 SGHDT, CDR2 YYEEEE. The CDR3 consists of 13 residues. The CDR3 region has the DNA TGTGCCAGCAGCTTGATTGGCGGAGGGGCCGGGTACTTC. Translating gives CASSLIGGGAGYF. The complete variable domain, with remaining parts taken from reference TRBV5-6 and TRBJ2-5, reads DAGVTQSPTHLIKTRGQQVTLRCSPKSGHDTVSWYQQALGQGPQFIFQYYEEEERQRGNFPDRFSGHQFPNYSSELNVNALLLGDSALYLCASSLIGGGAGYFGPGTRLLVL.

The CDR3 DNA is TGTGCCAGCAGCCCGGGACAGGGTTTTCATTATGGCTACACCTTC. Translating it yields CASSPGQGFHYGYTF. The rearrangement joins TRBV5-5 to TRBJ1-2; 9 bases align to TRBD1. CDR1 is SGHKS, CDR2 YYEKEE, per germline (reference sequence). The J segment lost 5 bases and the V segment lost 4 bases, leaving 9 bases of the junction unmatched. The CDR3 is 15 residues long.

This chain connects TRBV28 to TRBJ2-3; D is unclear. Trimming removed 4 bases from V and 0 bases from J, with 5 bases in between. From germline, CDR1 is MDHEN and CDR2 SYDVKM. This CDR3 contains 13 residues. Written as DNA, the CDR3 is TGTGCCAGCAGTTGGCCTAGCACAGATACGCAGTATTTT. Translation gives CASSWPSTDTQYF.

This chain joins TRBV4-3 and TRBJ1-2; D ambiguous. Germline V gene lookup returns CDR1 LGHNA and CDR2 YSLEER. Deletions cut 0 bases from V and 7 bases from J, with 12 bases between. The CDR3 is made up of 14 amino acids. The CDR3 nucleotides are TGCGCCAGCAGCCAAGAAAAGGGCCGGGGTGGCTACACCTTC. Its translation: CASSQEKGRGGYTF.

V gene TRBV10-3 combines with J gene TRBJ1-2, with 12 nucleotides matching TRBD1. The V segment lost 2 bases and the J segment 3 bases; nucleotides outside the gene matches: 13. The germline V gene encodes CDR1 ENHRY and CDR2 SYGVKD. This CDR3 region has 19 residues. As DNA, the CDR3 is TGTGCCATCAGTGAGACCCCGCCGGGACAGGGGGCGTTCGACTATGGCTACACCTTC. Its translation is CAISETPPGQGAFDYGYTF.

The V gene is TRBV25-1, the J gene TRBJ1-1, with D possibly matching TRBD1 (6 bases). Germline V gene lookup returns CDR1 MGHDK and CDR2 SYGVNS. Between the trimmed V and J ends, which lost 1 base and 2 bases, there was a span of 11 bases. The CDR3 runs 15 residues. In nucleotides, the CDR3 is TGTGCCAGCAGTGAATGGCGACAGGATAACACTGAAGCTTTCTTT. It translates to CASSEWRQDNTEAFF. Full variable domain (rest looked up from reference TRBV25-1 and TRBJ1-1): EADIYQTPRYLVIGTGKKITLECSQTMGHDKMYWYQQDPGMELHLIHYSYGVNSTEKGDLSSESTVSRIRTEHFPLTLESARPSHTSQYLCASSEWRQDNTEAFFGQGTRLTVV.

The CDR3 sequence is CAWDSNYGYTF. The CDR3, as DNA: TGTGCCTGGGACTCTAACTATGGCTACACCTTC. The chain recombines TRBV5-4 with TRBJ1-2; possibly TRBD1 for D (5 bases). The CDR3 runs to 11 residues. CDR1 is SGHNT, CDR2 YYREEE, per germline (reference sequence). V was pared by 10 bases and J by 0 bases, with 7 bases between.

The chain combines TRBV4-3 with TRBJ2-1; 7 bases are a match to TRBD2. Trimming removed 2 bases from V and 9 bases from J; junction bases left unmatched: 16. Germline values: CDR1 LGHNA, CDR2 YSLEER. The CDR3 has 17 amino acids. CDR3 DNA sequence: TGCGCCAGCAGCCAAAGAGGGACTACCGAAGTGGGGGGTGAGCAGTTCTTC. Its protein product is CASSQRGTTEVGGEQFF.

This sequence joins TRBV24-1 and TRBJ2-2; no clear D gene. This CDR3 has 16 amino acids. The germline gives CDR1 KGHDR, CDR2 SFDVKD. Trimming took 3 bases from V and 1 from J, leaving 11 bases between them. The CDR3 DNA follows: TGTGCCACCAGTGATCACCCCACGGGGAACACCGGGGAGCTGTTTTTT. Translation gives CATSDHPTGNTGELFF.

The V and J genes are TRBV20-1 and TRBJ1-4; D may be TRBD1 (6 bases). CDR1 DFQATT and CDR2 SNEGSKA come from the germline V gene (reference sequence). The CDR3 covers 13 residues. Trimming removed 3 bases at V and 7 bases at J, with 12 bases between. The CDR3 sequence: CSASGTGTEKLFF. For the CDR3, the DNA is TGCAGTGCTAGTGGAACAGGGACTGAAAAACTGTTTTTT.

The gene calls are TRBV7-8 and TRBJ1-3; TRBD1 agrees at 8 bases. The CDR3 sequence is 17 residues long. V gave up 5 bases and J gave up 0 bases; unmatched junction bases: 9. The germline V gene has CDR1 SGHVS and CDR2 FQNEAQ. The DNA for the CDR3 is TGTGCCAGCAGCCCCGGCAGGGGGCTACCCTCTGGAAACACCATATATTTT. It is translated as CASSPGRGLPSGNTIYF.

This clone has a single count. V is TRBV2 and J is TRBJ1-1; D may be TRBD1 (5 bases). The length of the CDR3 is 14 residues. CDR1 is SNHLY, CDR2 FYNNEI, per germline. Between the trimmed V and J ends, which lost 5 bases and 1 base, there was a span of 11 bases. CDR3 in amino acids: CASSKGTRNTEAFF. Written as DNA, the CDR3 is TGTGCCAGCAGTAAGGGGACTCGGAACACTGAAGCTTTCTTT.

The V call is TRBV7-9, the J call TRBJ1-1; D is ambiguous. Trimming stripped 0 bases from V and 3 bases from J, with 11 bases between. CDR1 and CDR2 (germline): SEHNR, FQNEAQ (reference sequence). The CDR3 length is 15 residues. CDR3 in amino acids: CASSLASGIYTEAFF. The CDR3 DNA reads as TGTGCCAGCAGCTTAGCCTCGGGGATCTACACTGAAGCTTTCTTT.

The J gene is TRBJ2-2, the V gene TRBV5-1; TRBD1 matches 10 bases. From germline, CDR1 is SGHRS and CDR2 YFSETQ. The CDR3 consists of 16 residues. J lost 6 bases, V lost 5 bases, and 10 bases had no gene match. The CDR3 loop reads CASRSRDRGGSGELFF. CDR3 nucleotide sequence: TGCGCCAGCAGGTCCCGGGACAGGGGCGGTTCCGGGGAGCTGTTTTTT.

As for this clone: At one end the junction does not follow the germline gene, possibly because of a read error. CDR3: CSGGRSSTDTQYF. CDR3 nucleotides: TGCAGCGGGGGAAGATCTAGCACAGATACGCAGTATTTT. The chain employs TRBV6-5 and TRBJ2-3; 8 bases are shared with TRBD2. Germline V gene sequence: CDR1 MNHEY, CDR2 SVGAGI. The CDR3 extends over 13 amino acids.